The next 26 T cell receptor beta chains were all read from a single sample in a study of response to subunit inactivated influenza vaccine. TCRdb ran MiXCR on the RT-PCR reads and lists one entry per CDR3 protein. The sample records about 570,000 distinct CDR3 sequences, roughly 12% being singletons. These data also featured in a second study, about T cells expressing NK-cell markers. That source notes: Production of TCR beta cDNA relied on 5'RACE template switching with UMIs.

The sequences come from PBMCs from blood, collected on the day of vaccination. These receptors came from a man in his fifties or sixties who received an inactivated influenza vaccine.

This clonotype has more than one count but fewer than ten. This chain uses TRBV11-2 with TRBJ2-7; a possible D gene is TRBD1 (6 bases). The CDR3 totals 15 residues. Trimming cost V 3 bases and J 3 bases, with 15 bases left between them. Germline V gene lookup returns CDR1 SGHAT and CDR2 FQNNGV. CDR3: CASSLARDTFYEQYF. The CDR3, as DNA: TGTGCCAGCAGCTTGGCAAGGGACACTTTCTACGAGCAGTACTTC.

The V and J genes are TRBV28 and TRBJ2-1; D perhaps matches TRBD1 (7 bases). The germline V gene has CDR1 MDHEN and CDR2 SYDVKM. Between the trimmed V and J ends, which lost 3 bases and 14 bases, there was a span of 20 bases. The CDR3 loop spans 14 amino acids. CDR3 coding DNA: TGTGCCAGCAGTTTCGACTCGGACAGGAGGGGGGAGTTCTTC. Its protein product is CASSFDSDRRGEFF. Supplemented by reference TRBV28 and TRBJ2-1, the full variable domain reads DVKVTQSSRYLVKRTGEKVFLECVQDMDHENMFWYRQDPGLGLRLIYFSYDVKMKEKGDIPEGYSVSREKKERFSLILESASTNQTSMYLCASSFDSDRRGEFFGPGTRLTVL.

V is TRBV20-1 and J is TRBJ1-2; no reliable D call. Trimming removed 5 bases at V and 4 bases at J, with 11 bases between. The CDR3 consists of 12 residues. The germline V gene has CDR1 DFQATT and CDR2 SNEGSKA (reference sequence). In nucleotides, the CDR3 is TGCAGTGCTGTCCGGGAGACCTATGGCTACACCTTC. It codes for CSAVRETYGYTF.

The chain is built from TRBV29-1 and TRBJ2-7, with a weak D call TRBD2 (6 bases). V was trimmed by 4 bases and J by 0 bases, leaving 16 bases between them. Germline loops: CDR1 SQVTM, CDR2 ANQGSEA. The CDR3 covers 15 residues. CDR3 in DNA: TGCAGCGTTGTGTCCCCTTCCGGGAGCTCCTACGAGCAGTACTTC. Its protein is CSVVSPSGSSYEQYF.

This clonotype has a handful of counts. The gene calls are TRBV25-1 and TRBJ1-2; 8 bases are shared with TRBD1. Germline values: CDR1 MGHDK, CDR2 SYGVNS. V shed 3 bases and J 0 bases; nucleotides not matched to a gene: 3. The CDR3 is 15 residues long. CDR3 DNA sequence: TGTGCCAGCAGTGACAGGGGGCAAGCTAACTATGGCTACACCTTC. It translates to CASSDRGQANYGYTF.

This clonotype has more than one count but fewer than ten. The rearrangement links TRBV20-1 to TRBJ1-6; D ambiguous. The CDR3 is 14 amino acids. Germline V gene sequence: CDR1 DFQATT, CDR2 SNEGSKA (reference sequence). Trimming removed 3 bases from V and 5 bases from J, with 11 bases in between. CDR3 sequence reads: CSARIQADNSPLHF. The CDR3 DNA follows: TGCAGTGCTAGGATTCAGGCGGATAATTCACCCCTCCACTTT.

Only a few counts were recorded for this clonotype. This sequence joins TRBV12-5 and TRBJ2-5, with a weak D call TRBD2 (6 bases). CDR3 length equals 14 residues. The V and J ends lost 0 bases and 4 bases respectively, with 9 bases between them. Germline CDR1 reads LGHNT; CDR2 reads FRNRAP. The CDR3 loop reads CASGLVPGGETQYF. In nucleotides, the CDR3 is TGTGCTAGTGGTTTGGTACCCGGGGGAGAGACCCAGTACTTC. Supplemented by reference TRBV12-5 and TRBJ2-5, the full variable domain reads DARVTQTPRHKVTEMGQEVTMRCQPILGHNTVFWYRQTMMQGLELLAYFRNRAPLDDSGMPKDRFSAEMPDATLATLKIQPSEPRDSAVYFCASGLVPGGETQYFGPGTRLLVL.

This chain uses TRBV5-1 with TRBJ2-3, with TRBD1 identical over 9 bases. This CDR3 is built from 16 residues. Trimming cost V 1 base and J 0 bases; bases outside gene matches: 3. CDR1 is SGHRS, CDR2 YFSETQ, per germline. CDR3 DNA: TGCGCCAGCAGCTTGTGGGGACAGGGCAGCACAGATACGCAGTATTTT. Its protein is CASSLWGQGSTDTQYF.

The V and J genes are TRBV28 and TRBJ2-5; D is uncertain. The V end was cut by 5 bases, the J end by 0 bases, with 13 bases between. The germline gives CDR1 MDHEN, CDR2 SYDVKM. The CDR3 has 15 amino acids. Written as DNA, the CDR3 is TGTGCCAGCAGTGTCGCTGGCGGATACCAAGAGACCCAGTACTTC. It encodes CASSVAGGYQETQYF. The whole variable domain, remainder taken from reference TRBV28 and TRBJ2-5, is DVKVTQSSRYLVKRTGEKVFLECVQDMDHENMFWYRQDPGLGLRLIYFSYDVKMKEKGDIPEGYSVSREKKERFSLILESASTNQTSMYLCASSVAGGYQETQYFGPGTRLLVL.

The chain recombines TRBV7-6 with TRBJ2-7, with D tentatively TRBD2 (5 bases). Germline V gives CDR1 SGHVS, CDR2 FNYEAQ. This CDR3 region has 13 residues. V dropped 5 bases and J dropped 4 bases, with 12 bases sitting between them. DNA for the CDR3: TGTGCCAGCAGCCGAGGGTTGGGGTACGAGCAGTACTTC. Protein: CASSRGLGYEQYF. Supplemented by reference TRBV7-6 and TRBJ2-7, the full variable domain reads GAGVSQSPRYKVTKRGQDVALRCDPISGHVSLYWYRQALGQGPEFLTYFNYEAQQDKSGLPNDRFSAERPEGSISTLTIQRTEQRDSAMYRCASSRGLGYEQYFGPGTRLTVT.

This clonotype was detected only a few times. The V gene is TRBV19, the J gene TRBJ2-7, with unresolved D. The germline CDR1 and CDR2 sequences are LNHDA and SQIVND (reference sequence). V was pared by 3 bases and J by 2 bases, with 11 bases between. The CDR3 has 14 residues. The CDR3 region has the DNA TGTGCCAGTAGTATCGAACAGAAGCCCTACGAGCAGTACTTC. This gives the protein CASSIEQKPYEQYF.

This clonotype has a handful of counts. Relative to the germline gene, one junction end is altered; a read error may explain this. V usage is TRBV20-1 and J usage is TRBJ2-7; D remains unclear. Germline V gives CDR1 DFQATT, CDR2 SNEGSKA (reference sequence). The CDR3 covers 13 residues. The CDR3 bases are TGCAGTGCTCCGGGCCCGAGCTCCCACGAGCAGTACTTC. As protein: CSAPGPSSHEQYF.

The J gene is TRBJ2-3, the V gene TRBV28; D may be TRBD2 (5 bases). Germline-derived CDR1 and CDR2 are MDHEN and SYDVKM. The CDR3 has 18 amino acids. With 6 bases removed from V and 3 bases from J, the gap between germline ends came to 25 bases. The CDR3 bases are TGTGCCAGCAGCCGACTCGGGGTAAATCCAATGATGACAGATACGCAGTATTTT. It translates to CASSRLGVNPMMTDTQYF. Full variable domain (remainder filled in from reference TRBV28 and TRBJ2-3): DVKVTQSSRYLVKRTGEKVFLECVQDMDHENMFWYRQDPGLGLRLIYFSYDVKMKEKGDIPEGYSVSREKKERFSLILESASTNQTSMYLCASSRLGVNPMMTDTQYFGPGTRLTVL.

This chain connects TRBV29-1 to TRBJ2-7; 10 bases align to TRBD1. Germline CDR1 and CDR2: SQVTM and ANQGSEA. With V trimmed by 6 bases and J by 2 bases, 4 bases remained unmatched. The length of the CDR3 is 13 residues. DNA of the CDR3: TGCAGCGTGGGACAGGGGAGGACCTACGAGCAGTACTTC. Protein sequence: CSVGQGRTYEQYF.

The J gene is TRBJ2-1, the V gene TRBV18; TRBD2 aligns across 7 bases. The length of the CDR3 is 17 residues. Germline V gives CDR1 KGHSH, CDR2 LQKENI. The V gene end was trimmed by 5 bases and the J gene end by 3 bases; junction bases not matched to a gene: 13. The CDR3 region has the DNA TGTGCCAGCTCATCGGGGACTGGGCGCGGGGGCTACAATGAGCAGTTCTTC. This encodes CASSSGTGRGGYNEQFF.

This chain uses TRBV5-1 with TRBJ2-2; D is unresolved. CDR1 is SGHRS, CDR2 YFSETQ, per germline. The CDR3 consists of 13 residues. V was trimmed by 6 bases and J by 1 base, leaving 7 bases between them. The CDR3 loop is CASKKQNTGELFF. For the CDR3, the DNA is TGCGCCAGCAAAAAGCAGAACACCGGGGAGCTGTTTTTT.

This sequence joins TRBV4-1 and TRBJ2-4; D may be TRBD1 (6 bases). This CDR3 region has 15 residues. V lost 5 bases, J lost 4 bases, and 15 bases lay in between. From germline, CDR1 is MGHRA and CDR2 YSYEKL. CDR3 sequence (DNA): TGCGCCAGCAGCACTTCTTATGACAGGAAAAACATTCAGTACTTC. Its translation is CASSTSYDRKNIQYF.

In its sample, this clonotype was seen a few times. The chain is built from TRBV28 and TRBJ2-1; 7 bases line up with TRBD1. The J segment lost 5 bases and the V segment lost 10 bases, leaving 11 bases of the junction unmatched. Germline CDR1 MDHEN, CDR2 SYDVKM. The CDR3 length is 14 residues. This CDR3 reads CATSSQQGNNEQFF. The CDR3, as DNA: TGTGCCACCTCAAGTCAACAGGGGAACAATGAGCAGTTCTTC.

This clonotype was counted a few times. The chain links TRBV10-3 to TRBJ2-5; D remains unclear. CDR1 and CDR2 from the germline V gene are ENHRY and SYGVKD. V lost 11 bases, J lost 3 bases, and 16 bases lay in between. CDR3 size: 13 residues. The CDR3 loop is CAARTDSEETQYF. The CDR3 region has the DNA TGTGCCGCCCGGACCGATTCCGAAGAGACCCAGTACTTC.

The chain joins TRBV20-1 to TRBJ2-7; TRBD1 is a possible D gene (6 bases). This CDR3 contains 16 residues. Germline V gene sequence: CDR1 DFQATT, CDR2 SNEGSKA (reference sequence). Trimming took 3 bases from V and 0 from J, leaving 18 bases between them. As DNA, the CDR3 is TGCAGTGCTAGTCCTGGGGGCGGAATTCTCTCCTACGAGCAGTACTTC. Protein sequence: CSASPGGGILSYEQYF.

This clonotype was detected a few times. J is TRBJ2-2 and V is TRBV14; TRBD2 might be the D (5 bases). CDR3 length equals 13 residues. Germline V gene sequence: CDR1 SGHDN, CDR2 FVKESK. V lost 1 base and J lost 10, with 10 bases in between. CDR3 loop: CASSQVPGSELFF. DNA for the CDR3: TGTGCCAGCAGCCAAGTGCCGGGGTCGGAGCTGTTTTTT.

This clonotype was counted between two and nine times. The gene calls are TRBV7-9 and TRBJ1-1, with 7 bases that match TRBD1. This CDR3 is 16 amino acids long. The V gene's germline CDR1 is SEHNR and CDR2 FQNEAQ (reference sequence). V gave up 4 bases and J gave up 0 bases; unmatched junction bases: 8. The CDR3 DNA reads TGTGCCAGCAGCTGGGGACAGATGAATATGAACACTGAAGCTTTCTTT. Its protein is CASSWGQMNMNTEAFF.

In its sample, this clonotype was seen a few times. CDR3: CASSLRTAFSGANVLTF. In DNA, the CDR3 is TGCGCCAGCAGCCTAAGGACAGCCTTCTCTGGGGCCAACGTCCTGACTTTC. V usage is TRBV5-1 and J usage is TRBJ2-6; tentative D call: TRBD1 (6 bases). Trimming stripped 4 bases from V and 0 bases from J, with 14 bases between. The germline gives CDR1 SGHRS, CDR2 YFSETQ. This CDR3 region has 17 residues.

This clonotype was seen repeatedly, ten times or more. The chain is built from TRBV3-1 and TRBJ2-7; 7 nucleotides line up with TRBD2. V was pared by 6 bases and J by 8 bases, with 10 bases of the junction left unmatched. Germline V CDR1 and CDR2: LGHDT, YNNKEL (reference sequence). CDR3 length: 13 residues. The CDR3 is CASSVTGTTKQYF. CDR3 nucleotides: TGTGCCAGCAGTGTCACCGGGACTACCAAGCAGTACTTC.

The rearrangement joins TRBV9 to TRBJ1-2; no reliable D call. Looked up from germline, CDR1 is SGDLS and CDR2 is YYNGEE. V was trimmed by 0 bases and J by 4 bases, leaving 7 bases between them. The CDR3 totals 13 residues. The CDR3 sequence: CASSVAGLYGYTF. The CDR3 nucleotides read TGTGCCAGCAGCGTAGCCGGTCTCTATGGCTACACCTTC.

This chain uses TRBV4-3 with TRBJ1-5, with no clear D. The CDR3 totals 16 residues. Trimming left V 0 bases short and J 0 bases short, with 9 bases between. Germline V gene lookup returns CDR1 LGHNA and CDR2 YSLEER. The CDR3 sequence is CASSQDLYYSNQPQHF. CDR3 nucleotides: TGCGCCAGCAGCCAAGATCTCTACTATAGCAATCAGCCCCAGCATTTT.